Shown below are 10 T cell receptor beta chains from a single sample sequenced in a study of cytomegalovirus exposure and HLA in healthy donors (dated by TCRdb to about 2017). Libraries were made using the immunoSEQ multiplex PCR assay. For the multiplex PCR, a mixture combining 60 forward primers for TCR Vbeta segments and 13 reverse primers for TCR Jbeta segments was used. Sourced from immuneACCESS, this table was stored by TCRdb with only in-frame sequences that have V and J called. A share of the clones is absent; for the studies checked, an unresolved V gene accounts for under half, and the remainder has no known explanation. Here the sample has approximately 150,000 clones; about 80% occur a single time. 1.9% of the sample goes to the ten largest clones. The specimen sequenced was PBMCs. The receptors here all came from a woman aged 35 to 49 in good health and CMV-seronegative.

The CDR3 protein is CASSSFAVVLSTYEQYF. The DNA of the CDR3 is TGTGCCAGCAGCTCCTTCGCCGTCGTGTTGAGTACCTACGAGCAGTACTTC. J is TRBJ2-7 and V is TRBV11-2; no reliable D call. This CDR3 region has 17 residues. Deletions cut 4 bases from V and 2 bases from J, with 21 bases between. Germline CDR1 reads SGHAT; CDR2 reads FQNNGV. Full variable domain (outside the CDR3, taken from reference TRBV11-2 and TRBJ2-7): EAGVAQSPRYKIIEKRQSVAFWCNPISGHATLYWYQQILGQGPKLLIQFQNNGVVDDSQLPKDRFSAERLKGVDSTLKIQPAKLEDSAVYLCASSSFAVVLSTYEQYFGPGTRLTVT.

This sequence joins TRBV7-9 and TRBJ2-7, with D unclear. V lost 3 bases to trimming and J lost 2 bases, with 17 bases between them. CDR1 is SEHNR, CDR2 FQNEAQ, per germline (reference sequence). The CDR3 is 16 residues long. The CDR3 coding sequence is TGTGCCAGCAGCTTGCCTGATTGGCCCAGAACCTACGAGCAGTACTTC. This gives the protein CASSLPDWPRTYEQYF.

V gene TRBV28 combines with J gene TRBJ2-7, with TRBD1 matching over 10 bases. Trimming at V came to 4 bases and at J to 2 bases, leaving 5 bases not matched to a gene. The CDR3 extends over 15 amino acids. From germline, CDR1 is MDHEN and CDR2 SYDVKM. The CDR3 DNA reads as TGTGCCAGCAGTTCAGGGGACAGGGGCCCCTACGAGCAGTACTTC. Translation: CASSSGDRGPYEQYF.

The chain uses TRBV10-3 and TRBJ1-2; 9 bases agree with TRBD1. After removal of 2 bases from V and 8 bases from J, the junction contained 9 bases not matched to a gene. Germline V gene data show CDR1 as ENHRY and CDR2 as SYGVKD. The CDR3 has 15 residues. The CDR3 nucleotides read TGTGCCATCAGTGAGGGGACAGGGATAATGGAGGGCTACACCTTC. Translating it yields CAISEGTGIMEGYTF.

The genes are TRBV2 and TRBJ2-5, with D possibly being TRBD1 (6 bases). Germline loops: CDR1 SNHLY, CDR2 FYNNEI. V was cut by 6 bases and J by 7 bases, with 21 bases left in between. This CDR3 comprises 15 residues. CDR3 nucleotide sequence: TGTGCCAGCAGCGGACGGACAGACTTGATGGGGACCCAGTACTTC. This gives the protein CASSGRTDLMGTQYF.

On this clone itself: Compared with germline, one end of the junction differs, possibly owing to a read error. Within the sample, other DNA sequences also encode this same CDR3. The chain has TRBV18 and TRBJ1-2; D not certain. Germline V CDR1 and CDR2: KGHSH, LQKENI. The CDR3 consists of 17 residues. Here the CDR3 DNA reads TGCGCCAGCTCACCACCTTTACCGAAACGGAGGGACTATGGCTACACCTTC. Translated: CASSPPLPKRRDYGYTF.

This clone was seen more than once but under ten times. The rearrangement joins TRBV7-2 to TRBJ2-5; D is unresolved. Trimming cost V 5 bases and J 3 bases, with 4 bases left between them. This CDR3 is 11 amino acids long. The germline V gene encodes CDR1 SGHTA and CDR2 FQGNSA. The CDR3 spells CASSVEETQYF. Written as DNA, the CDR3 is TGTGCCAGCAGCGTCGAAGAGACCCAGTACTTC.

CDR3 loop: CASSPWDVTQGRYTF. The CDR3 coding sequence is TGTGCCAGCAGTCCTTGGGACGTCACCCAGGGGCGCTACACCTTC. This chain links TRBV28 with TRBJ1-2; D might be TRBD1 (6 bases). The germline gives CDR1 MDHEN, CDR2 SYDVKM. V gave up 5 bases and J gave up 9 bases, with 22 bases separating them. This CDR3 contains 15 residues.

The CDR3 here is CASSHGGGPYEQYF. DNA for the CDR3: TGTGCCAGCAGCCACGGGGGGGGCCCCTACGAGCAGTACTTC. The rearrangement uses TRBV6-5 and TRBJ2-7; 8 bases are shared with TRBD2. V was clipped by 6 bases and J by 2 bases; unmatched bases: 6. The CDR3 has 14 residues. CDR1 MNHEY and CDR2 SVGAGI come from the germline V gene.

The V and J genes are TRBV9 and TRBJ2-1; no firm D call. Germline V gene sequence: CDR1 SGDLS, CDR2 YYNGEE. The CDR3 loop spans 11 amino acids. Trimming removed 6 bases from V and 6 bases from J, with 7 bases in between. For the CDR3, the DNA is TGTGCCAGCATCAGAATCAATGAGCAGTTCTTC. Encoded protein: CASIRINEQFF.